This T cell receptor beta chain stems from a study of cytotoxic CD8 clonotypes in ibrutinib-treated CLL. Sequencing was performed with immunoSEQ multiplex PCR; in TCRdb, only in-frame clones are kept and a portion is missing. The sample records 50,000 to 60,000 clones, 75% to 90% being singletons. Germline values: CDR1 SNHLY, CDR2 FYNNEI. V was shortened by 7 bases and J by 9 bases, with 19 bases between the two germline ends. The CDR3 contains 14 residues. Study results and limitations: Baseline clonality was higher than in age-matched healthy donors and moved in step with circulating CD8+ T-cell counts. Stable or contracted on treatment, public clonotypes were also uncommon.

Points on this clone: The antigen remains undetermined.

Genomic DNA (around 2 micrograms) was obtained from cryopreserved PBMCs for construction of TCR beta libraries. The V call is TRBV2, the J call TRBJ2-4; the D gene is possibly TRBD1 (6 bases). The material sequenced was PBMCs, taken after 24 months of ibrutinib treatment. The clonotype was recovered from a human donor with chronic lymphocytic leukemia. This CDR3 reads CASMEDRHRGIQYF. CDR3 sequence (DNA): TGTGCCAGCATGGAGGACAGACATCGAGGCATTCAGTACTTC.